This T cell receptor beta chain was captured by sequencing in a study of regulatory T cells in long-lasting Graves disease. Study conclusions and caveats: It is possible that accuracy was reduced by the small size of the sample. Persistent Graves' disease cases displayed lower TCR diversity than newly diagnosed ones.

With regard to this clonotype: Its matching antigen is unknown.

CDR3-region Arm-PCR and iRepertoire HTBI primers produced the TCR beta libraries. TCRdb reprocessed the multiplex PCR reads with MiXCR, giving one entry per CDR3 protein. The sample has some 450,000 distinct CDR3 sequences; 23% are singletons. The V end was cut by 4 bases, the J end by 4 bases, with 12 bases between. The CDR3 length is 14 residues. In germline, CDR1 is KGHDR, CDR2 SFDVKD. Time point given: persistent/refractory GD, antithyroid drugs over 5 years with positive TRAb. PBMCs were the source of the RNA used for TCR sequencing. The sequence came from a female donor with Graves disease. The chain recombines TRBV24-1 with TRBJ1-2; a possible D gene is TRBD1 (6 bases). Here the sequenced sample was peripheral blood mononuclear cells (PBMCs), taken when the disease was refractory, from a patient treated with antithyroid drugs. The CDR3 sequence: CATSDLDRTYGYTF. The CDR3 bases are TGTGCCACCAGTGACCTTGACAGGACCTATGGCTACACCTTC.